The 18 T cell receptor beta chains listed next were all sequenced from one sample in a study of blood T cell repertoires in COVID-19. Using immunoSEQ multiplex PCR, the repertoire was profiled, and TCRdb retains in-frame clones only, with some absent. This table holds about 220,000 clones, roughly 87% found once. Sequencing used peripheral blood. All receptors come from a man aged 40-55 years with active or convalescent COVID-19.

The chain uses TRBV7-2 and TRBJ2-7, with 7 bases lining up with TRBD1. The CDR3 sequence is 14 residues long. Germline CDR1 is SGHTA and CDR2 is FQGNSA. The ends lost 5 bases at V and 4 bases at J; junction bases unmatched: 8. DNA of the CDR3: TGTGCCAGCAGCCCGAGACAGGGTAGTTACGAGCAGTACTTC. This sequence encodes CASSPRQGSYEQYF. The full variable domain, in which reference TRBV7-2 and TRBJ2-7 provide the parts outside the CDR3, is GAGVSQSPSNKVTEKGKDVELRCDPISGHTALYWYRQSLGQGLEFLIYFQGNSAPDKSGLPSDRFSAERTGGSVSTLTIQRTQQEDSAVYLCASSPRQGSYEQYFGPGTRLTVT.

This clone was found once. The chain couples TRBV6-4 to TRBJ1-4, with 8 positions matching TRBD1. The CDR3 runs to 17 residues. CDR1 MRHNA and CDR2 SNTAGT come from the germline V gene. J was trimmed by 6 bases and V by 7 bases; bases with no gene match: 16. CDR3 nucleotides: TGTGCCAGCACTGAAGGGACAGGCAGTTGGGTTGATGAAAAACTGTTTTTT. It encodes CASTEGTGSWVDEKLFF.

This chain links TRBV4-2 with TRBJ2-3; D ambiguous. The V gene lost 1 base and the J gene lost 3 bases, with 5 bases spanning the gap. The CDR3 runs to 13 residues. Germline loops: CDR1 LGHNA, CDR2 YNFKEQ. In DNA form, the CDR3 reads TGTGCCAGCAGCCAAGGGCCGACAGATACGCAGTATTTT. This translates into CASSQGPTDTQYF.

The CDR3 loop is CASTQGHGGGQGEQYF. CDR3 in DNA: TGCGCCAGCACCCAAGGGCATGGGGGAGGGCAGGGCGAGCAGTACTTC. V and J are TRBV5-1 and TRBJ2-7; 7 bases map to TRBD2. CDR3 size: 16 residues. V lost 6 bases to trimming and J lost 6 bases; unmatched junction nucleotides: 18. Germline CDR1 is SGHRS and CDR2 is YFSETQ.

The V call is TRBV9, the J call TRBJ2-3, with D maybe TRBD2 (6 bases). CDR1 and CDR2 from the germline V gene are SGDLS and YYNGEE. Trimming removed 2 bases from V and 5 bases from J, with 12 bases in between. CDR3 size: 14 residues. CDR3 nucleotides: TGTGCCAGCAGCGTTCCTGAGGGAGGAGATACGCAGTATTTT. Its protein product is CASSVPEGGDTQYF.

The chain has TRBV5-1 and TRBJ1-2; the D gene is possibly TRBD1 (6 bases). Germline lookup yields CDR1 SGHRS and CDR2 YFSETQ. V lost 8 bases to trimming and J lost 6 bases, with 20 bases between them. The CDR3 extends over 14 amino acids. The CDR3, as DNA: TGCGCCAGAGTTTCAAGGGGGTTCCGTCATGGCTACACCTTC. Translating gives CARVSRGFRHGYTF.

CDR3 in amino acids: CASREGVNGELFF. CDR3 in DNA: TGCGCCAGCAGGGAAGGGGTGAACGGGGAGCTGTTTTTT. V is TRBV5-1 and J is TRBJ2-2; possibly TRBD1 for D (5 bases). The CDR3 spans 13 residues. CDR1 and CDR2 (germline): SGHRS, YFSETQ. Trimming removed 5 bases at V and 7 bases at J, with 12 bases between.

This clone was detected only a few times. The chain has TRBV18 and TRBJ2-7, with D maybe TRBD2 (5 bases). From germline, CDR1 is KGHSH and CDR2 LQKENI. CDR3 length: 14 amino acids. Between the trimmed V and J ends, which lost 4 bases and 7 bases, there was a span of 17 bases. CDR3 protein: CASSQITNTGEQYF. In DNA form, the CDR3 reads TGTGCCAGCTCACAAATTACGAATACGGGGGAGCAGTACTTC.

The chain carries TRBV27 and TRBJ2-5; 8 bases are shared with TRBD1. The CDR3 is 15 residues long. Germline V gene lookup returns CDR1 MNHEY and CDR2 SMNVEV (reference sequence). V trimming: 1 base; J trimming: 7 bases; junction bases outside the gene matches: 8. CDR3 region: CASSLWDRFAVTQYF. The CDR3, as DNA: TGTGCCAGCAGTTTATGGGACAGGTTCGCCGTGACCCAGTACTTC.

This clone showed up just a few times. This rearrangement joins TRBV7-3 to TRBJ2-5, with TRBD1 matching over 9 bases. Losses at the gene ends were 5 bases for V and 5 bases for J; bases not matched to a gene: 3. The germline V gene encodes CDR1 SGHTA and CDR2 FQGTGA. This CDR3 region has 13 residues. The CDR3 spells CASSPGQGETQYF. The CDR3 bases are TGTGCCAGCAGCCCCGGACAGGGGGAGACCCAGTACTTC.

The chain has TRBV27 and TRBJ1-4; D is possibly TRBD1 (6 bases). Germline assignment: CDR1 MNHEY and CDR2 SMNVEV (reference sequence). V gave up 3 bases and J gave up 12 bases, with 17 bases separating them. The CDR3 sequence is 14 residues long. The CDR3 sequence: CASSLWGGGGELFF. As DNA, the CDR3 is TGTGCCAGCAGTTTGTGGGGGGGCGGCGGAGAACTGTTTTTT.

In nucleotides, the CDR3 is TGTGCCACTTTCTCCCCTAACACTGAAGCTTTCTTT. Translating it yields CATFSPNTEAFF. The chain couples TRBV6-5 to TRBJ1-1; D remains ambiguous. The ends were cut back, 10 bases at V and 2 bases at J, with 11 bases in the middle. In germline, CDR1 is MNHEY, CDR2 SVGAGI. The CDR3 consists of 12 residues.

J is TRBJ2-1 and V is TRBV5-6; TRBD1 is a possible D gene (7 bases). This CDR3 is built from 15 residues. Trimming removed 4 bases from V and 10 bases from J, with 21 bases in between. Germline-derived CDR1 and CDR2 are SGHDT and YYEEEE. CDR3 loop: CASSGRDRPIHEQFF. In DNA form, the CDR3 reads TGTGCCAGCAGCGGGCGGGACAGACCTATCCACGAGCAGTTCTTC.

The CDR3 coding sequence is TGTGCCAGCAGTCCTCGGACGGGAAAAGCTTGGGACACTGAAGCTTTCTTT. Protein sequence: CASSPRTGKAWDTEAFF. This rearrangement joins TRBV28 to TRBJ1-1, with unresolved D. The CDR3 covers 17 residues. Germline lookup yields CDR1 MDHEN and CDR2 SYDVKM. V lost 5 bases, J lost 3 bases, and 22 bases lay in between.

The genes are TRBV12-2 and TRBJ1-2. TRBV12-2 is an annotated pseudogene. This CDR3 is built from 14 residues. This CDR3 reads CASRRPRKLYGYTF. The CDR3 coding sequence is TGTGCAAGTCGCCGTCCCCGTAAACTCTATGGCTACACCTTC.

The V gene is TRBV18, the J gene TRBJ2-3; possibly TRBD2 for D (6 bases). The V end was cut by 2 bases, the J end by 5 bases, with 23 bases between. CDR3 length: 18 residues. Looked up from germline, CDR1 is KGHSH and CDR2 is LQKENI. CDR3 amino acids: CASSPGFGEGGPGDTQYF. The CDR3 DNA is TGTGCCAGCTCACCAGGTTTTGGGGAAGGAGGGCCAGGAGATACGCAGTATTTT.

V gene TRBV6-5 combines with J gene TRBJ2-2, with 7 nucleotides matching TRBD2. With V trimmed by 4 bases and J by 6 bases, 8 bases remained unmatched. Germline assignment: CDR1 MNHEY and CDR2 SVGAGI. This CDR3 spans 15 amino acids. This chain's CDR3 is CASSSRDYTPGELFF. For the CDR3, the DNA is TGTGCCAGCAGTTCCCGGGACTATACGCCCGGGGAGCTGTTTTTT.

V gene TRBV19 combines with J gene TRBJ1-6, with D possibly matching TRBD1 (5 bases). Per the germline V gene, CDR1 is LNHDA and CDR2 is SQIVND (reference sequence). The CDR3 consists of 15 residues. V was pared by 5 bases and J by 7 bases, with 15 bases between. CDR3: CASSSGLQGNSPLHF. CDR3 DNA: TGTGCCAGTAGTTCGGGACTTCAGGGAAATTCACCCCTCCACTTT. Filled out from reference TRBV19 and TRBJ1-6, the complete variable domain reads DGGITQSPKYLFRKEGQNVTLSCEQNLNHDAMYWYRQDPGQGLRLIYYSQIVNDFQKGDIAEGYSVSREKKESFPLTVTSAQKNPTAFYLCASSSGLQGNSPLHFGNGTRLTVT.